This entry describes one TCR beta chain. Antigen: not known. This specimen belongs to a study of metastatic and nonmetastatic thyroid tumors. About the research overall: Across blood and tumor or nodule tissue, repertoires from malignant and benign thyroid patients were compared with one another.

There were no patients who had received any treatment before thyroid surgery. Methods used by the authors: In papillary thyroid cancer, a distant-metastasis classifier was built using CDR3 differences across clinicopathological groups. TCRdb recomputed clones from the PCR reads via MiXCR. These V and J calls are TCRdb output, not the study's own analysis. The sample includes about 10,000 clones, roughly two fifths seen only once; the top ten take about 15%. Study-wide points: Reported TCR beta diversity, measured in blood and tumor, was significantly higher for malignant thyroid tumors than for benign nodules.

With 2 bases clipped from V and 1 base from J, the junction kept 2 bases outside the gene matches. CDR3 length: 14 amino acids. Germline CDR1 MDHEN, CDR2 SYDVKM. The rearrangement uses TRBV28 and TRBJ2-7, with 7 bases that match TRBD2. Source material: tumor tissue. The TCR was taken from a female donor with papillary thyroid cancer or a benign thyroid nodule (not recorded which). Some clones in this sample may be carry-over from other donors' samples. DNA of the CDR3: TGTGCCAGCAGTTTACGGACTAGATCCTACGAGCAGTACTTC. Encoded protein: CASSLRTRSYEQYF. The entire variable domain, with the rest obtained from reference TRBV28 and TRBJ2-7, is as follows: DVKVTQSSRYLVKRTGEKVFLECVQDMDHENMFWYRQDPGLGLRLIYFSYDVKMKEKGDIPEGYSVSREKKERFSLILESASTNQTSMYLCASSLRTRSYEQYFGPGTRLTVT.